A single TCR beta chain is shown here with its context. Its antigen is as yet unknown. One heparinised blood draw, averaging about 116 mL, came from each donor. This sample is drawn from a study of beta chain features in type 1 diabetes. Whole-study findings and limits: VDJ junctions from type 1 diabetes patients carried fewer insertions and larger deletions. Moderately but significantly shorter TCRB CDR3s were found in Type 1 diabetes patients in all four CD4+ subsets.

As every portion of the isolated RNA was reverse transcribed, the sequencing read expressed TCRB transcripts. Generated by immunoSEQ multiplex PCR, the TCRdb table keeps only in-frame clones and is missing some. The table lists about 150,000 clones, under 13% of them singletons. The origin of this receptor is a young man with type 1 diabetes. Sequenced material: central memory CD4+ T cells from blood.

CDR3 DNA sequence: TGTGCCAGCAGCTTGGGGACAGGGAACACCGGGGAGCTGTTTTTT. Amino acid sequence: CASSLGTGNTGELFF. The chain combines TRBV5-4 with TRBJ2-2; 7 bases match TRBD1. The V segment lost 0 bases and the J segment 1 base; nucleotides outside the gene matches: 0. Looked up from germline, CDR1 is SGHNT and CDR2 is YYREEE (reference sequence). This CDR3 spans 15 amino acids.